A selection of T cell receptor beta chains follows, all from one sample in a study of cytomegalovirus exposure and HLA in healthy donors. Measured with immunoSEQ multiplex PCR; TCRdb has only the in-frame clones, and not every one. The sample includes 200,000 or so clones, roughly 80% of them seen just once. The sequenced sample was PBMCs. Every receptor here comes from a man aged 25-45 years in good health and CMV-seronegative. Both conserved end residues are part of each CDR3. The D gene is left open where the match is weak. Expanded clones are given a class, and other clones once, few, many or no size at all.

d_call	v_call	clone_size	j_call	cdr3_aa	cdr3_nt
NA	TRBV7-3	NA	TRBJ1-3	CASSLTRAPGNTIYF	TGTGCCAGCAGCTTAACCAGGGCTCCTGGAAACACCATATATTTT
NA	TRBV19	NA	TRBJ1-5	CASSLLTGNQPQHF	TGTGCCAGTAGCCTACTTACGGGCAATCAGCCCCAGCATTTT
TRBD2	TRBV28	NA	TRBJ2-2	CASSPVGGKSTGELFF	TGTGCCAGCAGTCCGGTGGGAGGGAAGTCAACCGGGGAGCTGTTTTTT
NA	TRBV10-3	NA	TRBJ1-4	CAIGKGDEKLFF	TGTGCCATCGGGAAGGGAGACGAAAAACTGTTTTTT
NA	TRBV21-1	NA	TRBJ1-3	CASTGDRDNSGNTIYF	TGTGCCAGCACTGGGGACAGGGACAACTCTGGAAACACCATATATTTT
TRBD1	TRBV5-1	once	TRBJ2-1	CASSSATGYNEQFF	TGCGCCAGCAGCTCGGCGACAGGGTACAATGAGCAGTTCTTC
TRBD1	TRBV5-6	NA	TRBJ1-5	CASSLLQGANQPQHF	TGTGCCAGCAGCTTGCTACAGGGGGCCAATCAGCCCCAGCATTTT
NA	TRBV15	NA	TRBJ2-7	CATSRSQGYEQYF	TGTGCCACCAGCAGATCTCAGGGCTACGAGCAGTACTTC
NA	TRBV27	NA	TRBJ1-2	CASRHPAGGGYTF	TGTGCCAGCAGACACCCGGCGGGGGGAGGCTACACCTTC
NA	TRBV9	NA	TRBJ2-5	CASSVVASNGETQYF	TGTGCCAGCAGCGTAGTGGCTAGCAATGGGGAGACCCAGTACTTC
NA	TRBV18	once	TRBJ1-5	CASSARDTALNQPQHF	TGTGCCAGCTCGGCCCGGGACACAGCCCTGAATCAGCCCCAGCATTTT
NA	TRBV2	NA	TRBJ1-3	CASSERGVSGNTIYF	TGTGCCAGCAGTGAACGGGGGGTATCTGGAAACACCATATATTTT